These 14 T cell receptor beta chains share one sample of origin, sequenced in a study of blood T cells in healthy people across ages. Primers used in a second PCR of roughly 6 to 11 cycles were a sample-barcoded 5' primer and a J-beta primer mix. Each CDR3 protein gets one entry after TCRdb re-called the 5' RACE reads with MiXCR. In the table there are over a million distinct CDR3 sequences, roughly 59% of which are singletons. The sample comprised blood. Receptor source: a man younger than 35 in good health.

This clonotype was seen a single time. The chain uses TRBV2 and TRBJ2-1; maybe TRBD1 (5 bases). Trimming shortened V by 3 bases and J by 2 bases, and 8 bases separated the two germline ends. Germline V gene data show CDR1 as SNHLY and CDR2 as FYNNEI. CDR3 length: 14 amino acids. The CDR3 DNA sequence: TGTGCCAGCAGTGACAGGGCCGCCTACAATGAGCAGTTCTTC. This encodes CASSDRAAYNEQFF.

There are a few counts of this clonotype. The genes are TRBV11-2 and TRBJ1-4; a possible D gene is TRBD1 (5 bases). V was cut by 1 base and J by 7 bases, with 13 bases left in between. Germline CDR1 is SGHAT and CDR2 is FQNNGV. This CDR3 spans 15 amino acids. The CDR3: CASSLGGIGGEKLFF. In DNA, the CDR3 is TGTGCCAGCAGCTTAGGGGGGATCGGCGGTGAAAAACTGTTTTTT.

V is TRBV30 and J is TRBJ2-3; no definite D call. The germline gives CDR1 GTSNPN, CDR2 SVGIG (reference sequence). CDR3 length: 10 residues. V was pared by 7 bases and J by 2 bases, with 4 bases between. The CDR3 sequence: CAFFTDTQYF. In DNA form, the CDR3 reads TGTGCCTTTTTCACAGATACGCAGTATTTT.

This clonotype was found a few times. This chain links TRBV2 with TRBJ2-7, with 11 bases identical to TRBD2. The length of the CDR3 is 15 residues. Germline values: CDR1 SNHLY, CDR2 FYNNEI. The junction had 5 bases not matched to a gene; V was cut back by 6 bases and J by 1 base. CDR3 DNA: TGTGCCAGCAGACCCACTAGCGGGAGATCCTACGAGCAGTACTTC. Translating gives CASRPTSGRSYEQYF.

This clonotype was counted a few times. The V call is TRBV12-3 or TRBV12-4, the J call TRBJ1-3, with a tentative D call TRBD1 (5 bases). The CDR3 sequence is 17 residues long. The germline V and J ends were trimmed by 2 bases and 0 bases, with 14 bases remaining between them. The CDR3 nucleotides are TGTGCCAGCAGTTTACCGGGGACGACGAACTCTGGAAACACCATATATTTT. This codes for CASSLPGTTNSGNTIYF.

The rearrangement links TRBV14 to TRBJ1-1, with 10 bases matching TRBD1. CDR3 length: 15 residues. CDR1 and CDR2 from the germline V gene are SGHDN and FVKESK. Trimming at V came to 4 bases and at J to 6 bases, leaving 8 bases not matched to a gene. The CDR3, as DNA: TGTGCCAGCAGCCGGACCGACAGGGGGCCGGCTGAAGCTTTCTTT. Amino acid sequence: CASSRTDRGPAEAFF.

The CDR3 loop reads CASSYGRGAPTPFF. CDR3 in DNA: TGTGCCAGCAGTTATGGTCGGGGGGCGCCGACGCCTTTCTTT. The chain has TRBV6-5 and TRBJ1-1, with a tentative D call TRBD1 (6 bases). This CDR3 is 14 amino acids long. The ends were cut back, 3 bases at V and 12 bases at J, with 20 bases in the middle. CDR1 is MNHEY and CDR2 is SVGAGI in the germline V gene.

The chain carries TRBV2 and TRBJ1-1, with a tentative D call TRBD1 (6 bases). Trimming cost V 4 bases and J 4 bases, with 10 bases left between them. The germline V gene has CDR1 SNHLY and CDR2 FYNNEI. This CDR3 region has 13 residues. CDR3 in amino acids: CASSGGGITEAFF. For the CDR3, the DNA is TGTGCCAGCAGTGGGGGGGGCATCACTGAAGCTTTCTTT.

The chain recombines TRBV27 with TRBJ1-2; D is unclear. V was trimmed by 2 bases and J by 6 bases, leaving 13 bases between them. The V gene's germline CDR1 is MNHEY and CDR2 SMNVEV (reference sequence). This CDR3 region has 14 residues. CDR3: CASSLSFVTHGYTF. The CDR3 DNA follows: TGTGCCAGCAGTTTAAGTTTCGTAACACATGGCTACACCTTC.

The J gene is TRBJ2-7, the V gene TRBV27, with TRBD1 matching 10 bases. The ends lost 8 bases at V and 4 bases at J; junction bases unmatched: 8. CDR1 is MNHEY and CDR2 is SMNVEV in the germline V gene (reference sequence). The CDR3 extends over 14 amino acids. The CDR3 loop is CASRPGQGLYEQYF. DNA for the CDR3: TGTGCCAGCCGACCGGGACAGGGGTTATACGAGCAGTACTTC.

The V call is TRBV14, the J call TRBJ1-4, with 7 bases that match TRBD1. The germline gives CDR1 SGHDN, CDR2 FVKESK. The CDR3 loop spans 18 amino acids. V gave up 0 bases and J gave up 4 bases; unmatched junction bases: 11. The CDR3 reads CASSQDPRLGQINEKLFF. In DNA form, the CDR3 reads TGTGCCAGCAGCCAAGACCCTCGGTTGGGACAGATTAATGAAAAACTGTTTTTT. The full variable domain, its missing parts supplied by reference TRBV14 and TRBJ1-4, is EAGVTQFPSHSVIEKGQTVTLRCDPISGHDNLYWYRRVMGKEIKFLLHFVKESKQDESGMPNNRFLAERTGGTYSTLKVQPAELEDSGVYFCASSQDPRLGQINEKLFFGSGTQLSVL.

CDR3 DNA: TGTGCCAGCAGCATGACGGTTAACTATGGCTACACCTTC. This gives the protein CASSMTVNYGYTF. The chain couples TRBV7-9 to TRBJ1-2; D unresolved. Per germline, CDR1 SEHNR and CDR2 FQNEAQ (reference sequence). There are 13 residues in the CDR3. The V end lost 5 bases, the J end lost 1 base, and 8 bases lay between the germline ends.

J is TRBJ1-2 and V is TRBV7-9, with D unclear. This CDR3 has 15 residues. V gave up 1 base and J gave up 0 bases, with 9 bases separating them. Looked up from germline, CDR1 is SEHNR and CDR2 is FQNEAQ (reference sequence). The CDR3 coding sequence is TGTGCCAGCAGCTTAGGGGGTGTAGCTAACTATGGCTACACCTTC. It yields the protein CASSLGGVANYGYTF. The entire variable domain, with the rest obtained from reference TRBV7-9 and TRBJ1-2, is as follows: DTGVSQNPRHKITKRGQNVTFRCDPISEHNRLYWYRQTLGQGPEFLTYFQNEAQLEKSRLLSDRFSAERPKGSFSTLEIQRTEQGDSAMYLCASSLGGVANYGYTFGSGTRLTVV.

This clonotype was seen a handful of times. The chain joins TRBV27 to TRBJ1-4; D gene ambiguous. The germline CDR1 and CDR2 sequences are MNHEY and SMNVEV (reference sequence). The CDR3 is made up of 14 amino acids. Trimming pared 2 bases from V and 5 bases from J, leaving 9 bases between. The CDR3: CASSLGGLNEKLFF. In DNA, the CDR3 is TGTGCCAGCAGTTTAGGAGGCCTCAATGAAAAACTGTTTTTT.